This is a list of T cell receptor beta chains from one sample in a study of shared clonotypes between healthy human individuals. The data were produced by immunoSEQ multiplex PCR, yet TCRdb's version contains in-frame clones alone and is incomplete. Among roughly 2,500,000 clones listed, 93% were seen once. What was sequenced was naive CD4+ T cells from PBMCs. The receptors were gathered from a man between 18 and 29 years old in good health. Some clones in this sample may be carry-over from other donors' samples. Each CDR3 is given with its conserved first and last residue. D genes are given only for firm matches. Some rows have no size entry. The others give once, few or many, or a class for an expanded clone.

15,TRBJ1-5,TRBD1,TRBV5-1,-,CASSINAGGGQPQHF,TGCGCCAGCAGCATAAATGCAGGGGGGGGTCAGCCCCAGCATTTT
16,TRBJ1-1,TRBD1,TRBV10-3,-,CAIRTTTGGGNTEAFF,TGTGCCATCAGGACAACTACAGGGGGGGGAAACACTGAAGCTTTCTTT
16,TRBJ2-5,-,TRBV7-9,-,CATNYNRVPAGETQYF,TGTGCCACCAACTATAACAGGGTACCGGCCGGGGAGACCCAGTACTTC
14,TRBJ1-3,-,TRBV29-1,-,CSVVEGRVGNTIYF,TGCAGCGTGGTAGAGGGGCGTGTGGGGAACACCATATATTTT
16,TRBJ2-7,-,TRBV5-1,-,CASSLGALAGTYEQYF,TGCGCCAGCAGCTTGGGGGCTCTCGCGGGCACCTACGAGCAGTACTTC
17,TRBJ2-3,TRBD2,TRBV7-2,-,CASSPSRTSGSTDTQYF,TGTGCCAGCAGCCCATCACGGACTAGCGGCTCCACAGATACGCAGTATTTT
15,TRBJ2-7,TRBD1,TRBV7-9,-,CASSLAGTGGYEQYF,TGTGCCAGCAGCTTAGCCGGGACAGGGGGTTACGAGCAGTACTTC
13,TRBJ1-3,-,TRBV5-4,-,CASSPNDGNTIYF,TGTGCCAGCAGCCCGAACGACGGAAACACCATATATTTT
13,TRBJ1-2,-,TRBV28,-,CASRTVGRLGYTF,TGTGCCAGCAGGACCGTGGGGAGACTTGGCTACACCTTC
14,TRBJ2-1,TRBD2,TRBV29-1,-,CSGRLASSYNEQFF,TGCAGCGGCCGACTAGCCAGCTCCTACAATGAGCAGTTCTTC
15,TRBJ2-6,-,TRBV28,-,CASSLRGAGANVLTF,TGTGCCAGCAGTTTAAGAGGGGCGGGGGCCAACGTCCTGACTTTC
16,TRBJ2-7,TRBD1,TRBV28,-,CASTEGGDRGAYEQYF,TGTGCCAGCACCGAAGGAGGGGACAGGGGTGCCTACGAGCAGTACTTC
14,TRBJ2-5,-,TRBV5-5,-,CASSLGGGVETQYF,TGTGCCAGCAGCTTGGGAGGTGGGGTAGAGACCCAGTACTTC
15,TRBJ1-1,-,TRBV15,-,CATSREQSNTPNAFF,TGTGCCACCAGCAGAGAACAGTCGAACACCCCTAATGCTTTCTTT
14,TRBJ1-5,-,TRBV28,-,CASSLGGGNQPQHF,TGTGCCAGCAGTTTAGGGGGAGGCAATCAGCCCCAGCATTTT
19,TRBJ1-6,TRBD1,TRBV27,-,CASSLWSGGQGAYRSPLHF,TGTGCCAGCAGTTTATGGAGTGGGGGGCAGGGGGCTTACAGATCACCCCTCCACTTT
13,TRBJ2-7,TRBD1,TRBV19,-,CASSAQGLGGQYF,TGTGCCAGTAGTGCACAGGGGCTTGGAGGGCAGTACTTC
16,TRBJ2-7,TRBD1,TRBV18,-,CASSVPGGQGDYEQYF,TGTGCCAGCTCCGTTCCCGGCGGACAGGGGGACTACGAGCAGTACTTC
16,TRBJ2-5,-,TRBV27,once,CASSLGWGSYQETQYF,TGTGCCAGCAGTTTAGGGTGGGGCAGCTACCAAGAGACCCAGTACTTC
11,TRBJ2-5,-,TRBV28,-,CASSLGETQYF,TGTGCCAGCAGTCTGGGGGAGACCCAGTACTTC
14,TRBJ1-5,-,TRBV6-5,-,CASSPGGNNQPQHF,TGTGCCAGCAGCCCTGGGGGAAACAATCAGCCCCAGCATTTT
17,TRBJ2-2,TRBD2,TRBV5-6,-,CASSLVREGRVTGELFF,TGTGCCAGCAGCTTGGTGCGGGAGGGCCGGGTCACCGGGGAGCTGTTTTTT
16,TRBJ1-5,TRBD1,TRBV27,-,CASSLTSGTGRQPQHF,TGTGCCAGCAGCCTAACTTCCGGGACAGGGCGTCAGCCCCAGCATTTT
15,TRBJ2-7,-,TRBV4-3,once,CASSQEASYSYEQYF,TGCGCCAGCAGCCAAGAGGCTAGCTACTCCTACGAGCAGTACTTC
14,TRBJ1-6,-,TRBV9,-,CASSVDGGNSPLHF,TGTGCCAGCAGCGTAGACGGGGGAAATTCACCCCTCCACTTT
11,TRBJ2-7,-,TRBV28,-,CASRGAYEQYF,TGTGCCAGCAGGGGGGCCTACGAGCAGTACTTC
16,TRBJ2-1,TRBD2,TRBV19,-,CASSRLAGVLYNEQFF,TGTGCCAGTAGTCGACTAGCGGGAGTGCTCTACAATGAGCAGTTCTTC